These 26 T cell receptor beta chains were all obtained from the same sample, sequenced in a study of blood T cell repertoires in COVID-19. Some clones are missing from TCRdb's copy, which holds only in-frame ones; the method was immunoSEQ multiplex PCR. Of about 300,000 clones in the sample, roughly 88% are singletons; the top ten hold 1.5% to 2%. Sequenced material: peripheral blood. Source of these receptors: a woman aged 25 to 39 with COVID-19, enrolled during active disease.

This CDR3 reads CASSKITSAGELFF. The CDR3 region has the DNA TGTGCCAGCAGCAAGATAACTAGCGCCGGGGAGCTGTTTTTT. The V gene is TRBV7-9, the J gene TRBJ2-2; 7 bases align to TRBD2. The CDR3 loop spans 14 amino acids. Germline values: CDR1 SEHNR, CDR2 FQNEAQ (reference sequence). With V trimmed by 5 bases and J by 6 bases, 6 bases remained unmatched.

The chain employs TRBV6-1 and TRBJ2-1, with D perhaps TRBD2 (5 bases). CDR1 is MNHNS and CDR2 is SASEGT in the germline V gene. The CDR3 has 17 amino acids. Trimming removed 3 bases at V and 4 bases at J, with 19 bases between. In DNA, the CDR3 is TGTGCCAGCAGTGATTTACTTACTAGTACGCAATACAATGAGCAGTTCTTC. The encoded protein is CASSDLLTSTQYNEQFF.

The CDR3 DNA is TGTGCCAGCAGACCAAGACAGAATAGCAATCAGCCCCAGCATTTT. Protein sequence: CASRPRQNSNQPQHF. V gene TRBV28 combines with J gene TRBJ1-5; possible D gene TRBD1, 5 bases. Germline lookup yields CDR1 MDHEN and CDR2 SYDVKM. The CDR3 is 15 amino acids. Trimming took off 6 bases at V and 0 bases at J, with 12 bases between the two ends. Filled out from reference TRBV28 and TRBJ1-5, the complete variable domain reads DVKVTQSSRYLVKRTGEKVFLECVQDMDHENMFWYRQDPGLGLRLIYFSYDVKMKEKGDIPEGYSVSREKKERFSLILESASTNQTSMYLCASRPRQNSNQPQHFGDGTRLSIL.

Many counts were recorded for this clone. The chain recombines TRBV2 with TRBJ2-3, with 8 bases matching TRBD1. CDR3 length: 14 amino acids. V dropped 6 bases and J dropped 4; count of bases not matched to a gene: 6. CDR1 and CDR2 from the germline V gene are SNHLY and FYNNEI. CDR3 DNA sequence: TGTGCCAGCAGACCAGGACAGGGTCCAGATACGCAGTATTTT. Its protein is CASRPGQGPDTQYF.

The gene calls are TRBV28 and TRBJ2-1; no clear D gene. Looked up from germline, CDR1 is MDHEN and CDR2 is SYDVKM. V lost 1 base, J lost 10 bases, and 8 bases lay in between. This CDR3 spans 12 amino acids. The CDR3 coding sequence is TGTGCCAGCAGTTTATTTCTATCGGAGCAGTTCTTC. Translating gives CASSLFLSEQFF.

DNA for the CDR3: TGTGCCTACGACAGGGGCCGAAACTATGGCTACACCTTC. Its translation is CAYDRGRNYGYTF. J is TRBJ1-2 and V is TRBV30; TRBD1 agrees at 8 bases. This CDR3 is 13 amino acids long. Losses at the gene ends were 7 bases for V and 2 bases for J; bases not matched to a gene: 6. Looked up from germline, CDR1 is GTSNPN and CDR2 is SVGIG (reference sequence).

V is TRBV28 and J is TRBJ2-5, with D possibly matching TRBD1 (6 bases). The CDR3 consists of 15 residues. Per the germline V gene, CDR1 is MDHEN and CDR2 is SYDVKM. V lost 4 bases to trimming and J lost 5 bases, with 17 bases between them. As DNA, the CDR3 is TGTGCCAGCAGTTCTTCATCACAGGGTCGGGAGACCCAGTACTTC. As protein: CASSSSSQGRETQYF.

This clone showed up just a few times. The chain has TRBV5-6 and TRBJ1-4, with TRBD1 identical over 7 bases. This CDR3 region has 15 residues. Germline lookup yields CDR1 SGHDT and CDR2 YYEEEE. V shed 1 base and J 3 bases; nucleotides not matched to a gene: 3. CDR3 loop: CASSLLTGSNEKLFF. For the CDR3, the DNA is TGTGCCAGCAGCTTGCTGACAGGGTCTAATGAAAAACTGTTTTTT.

The V call is TRBV5-5, the J call TRBJ2-3, with 10 bases lining up with TRBD2. The CDR3 loop spans 20 amino acids. The V gene's germline CDR1 is SGHKS and CDR2 YYEKEE (reference sequence). The V and J ends lost 3 bases and 5 bases, in that order; junction bases with no gene match: 21. The DNA for the CDR3 is TGTGCCAGCAGCTCACGCCCGGATAGCGGGGGGTACTACTTGGGAGATACGCAGTATTTT. Protein: CASSSRPDSGGYYLGDTQYF. The full variable domain, in which reference TRBV5-5 and TRBJ2-3 provide the parts outside the CDR3, is DAGVTQSPTHLIKTRGQQVTLRCSPISGHKSVSWYQQVLGQGPQFIFQYYEKEERGRGNFPDRFSARQFPNYSSELNVNALLLGDSALYLCASSSRPDSGGYYLGDTQYFGPGTRLTVL.

J is TRBJ1-2 and V is TRBV12-3 or TRBV12-4; no firm D call. CDR3 length: 11 amino acids. V lost 6 bases, J lost 4 bases, and 6 bases lay in between. CDR3 nucleotides: TGTGCCAGCAGCGAGTCCTATGGCTACACCTTC. Amino acid sequence: CASSESYGYTF.

This clone occurred a few times. The V call is TRBV6-5, the J call TRBJ1-1; D is uncertain. This CDR3 has 15 residues. In germline, CDR1 is MNHEY, CDR2 SVGAGI. Trimming took off 0 bases at V and 1 base at J, with 9 bases between the two ends. The CDR3 region is CASSYSGRKNTEAFF. DNA of the CDR3: TGTGCCAGCAGTTACTCTGGCAGAAAGAACACTGAAGCTTTCTTT.

This rearrangement joins TRBV4-2 to TRBJ1-1; tentatively, D is TRBD1 (5 bases). Trimming cost V 0 bases and J 1 base, with 12 bases left between them. CDR1 is LGHNA and CDR2 is YNFKEQ in the germline V gene. The CDR3 totals 16 residues. In nucleotides, the CDR3 is TGTGCCAGCAGCCAAGAAGGTGGGGCAAGGAACACTGAAGCTTTCTTT. It is translated as CASSQEGGARNTEAFF.

The chain has TRBV19 and TRBJ1-5; perhaps TRBD1 as D (5 bases). CDR1 and CDR2 (germline): LNHDA, SQIVND (reference sequence). The CDR3 runs to 16 residues. Trimming removed 4 bases at V and 5 bases at J, with 18 bases between. This CDR3 is CASSNWAGVADQPQHF. The CDR3 bases are TGTGCCAGTAGTAATTGGGCGGGGGTCGCCGATCAGCCCCAGCATTTT.

This rearrangement joins TRBV9 to TRBJ1-3, with no clear D. The germline V and J ends were trimmed by 0 bases and 2 bases, with 9 bases remaining between them. Germline CDR1 and CDR2: SGDLS and YYNGEE. The CDR3 totals 15 residues. This chain's CDR3 is CASSVVETPGNTIYF. The CDR3 DNA reads TGTGCCAGCAGCGTAGTTGAGACTCCTGGAAACACCATATATTTT. The full variable domain, in which reference TRBV9 and TRBJ1-3 provide the parts outside the CDR3, is DSGVTQTPKHLITATGQRVTLRCSPRSGDLSVYWYQQSLDQGLQFLIQYYNGEERAKGNILERFSAQQFPDLHSELNLSSLELGDSALYFCASSVVETPGNTIYFGEGSWLTVV.

To note about this clone: The same CDR3 arises from other DNA sequences in this sample as well. Here the CDR3 DNA reads TGCGCCAGCAGCCAAACAGGAAATCAGCCCCAGCATTTT. Amino acids: CASSQTGNQPQHF. V usage is TRBV4-1 and J usage is TRBJ1-5; TRBD1 might be the D (5 bases). The CDR3 totals 13 residues. Germline assignment: CDR1 MGHRA and CDR2 YSYEKL. V lost 2 bases and J 4 bases, leaving 6 bases between the germline ends.

Note on this clone: Mismatch with germline at one junction end may stem from a read error. The gene calls are TRBV5-1 and TRBJ1-6; D perhaps matches TRBD1 (6 bases). The CDR3 covers 15 residues. In germline, CDR1 is SGHRS, CDR2 YFSETQ. The CDR3 sequence is CASSLEAGDNSPLHF. Here the CDR3 DNA reads TGCGCCAGCAGCTTGGAGGCAGGGGATAACTCACCCCTCCACTTT.

CDR3 sequence: CASSQDVLAGVGEQYF. For the CDR3, the DNA is TGTGCCAGCAGCCAAGATGTGCTAGCGGGGGTAGGGGAGCAGTACTTC. The rearrangement links TRBV3-1 (or the pseudogene TRBV3-2) to TRBJ2-7, with 10 nucleotides matching TRBD2. The germline CDR1 and CDR2 sequences are LGHDT and YNNKEL (reference sequence). Germline trimming cut 0 bases from V and 7 bases from J; bases unmatched to any gene: 9. The CDR3 covers 16 residues.

This clone was observed a single time. The V gene is TRBV7-6, the J gene TRBJ2-1; 9 positions agree with TRBD2. The germline gives CDR1 SGHVS, CDR2 FNYEAQ. The CDR3 runs 16 residues. J was trimmed by 7 bases and V by 2 bases; bases with no gene match: 9. The CDR3 region is CASSLFAGGLGNEQFF. The CDR3 region has the DNA TGTGCCAGCAGCTTATTCGCGGGGGGGCTTGGGAATGAGCAGTTCTTC.

J is TRBJ2-5 and V is TRBV11-3; D is undetermined. The ends were cut back, 5 bases at V and 5 bases at J, with 12 bases in the middle. Germline V gene data show CDR1 as SGHNT and CDR2 as YENEEA. The CDR3 spans 13 residues. The CDR3 coding sequence is TGTGCCAGCAGCCCACCCTCCGGGGAGACCCAGTACTTC. Amino acids: CASSPPSGETQYF.

CDR3 DNA: TGCGCCAGCAGCTTGGTGTCTAGCGGGGGCTCCTACGAGCAGTACTTC. Translated: CASSLVSSGGSYEQYF. J is TRBJ2-7 and V is TRBV5-1; 10 nucleotides agree with TRBD2. Trimming cost V 0 bases and J 0 bases; bases outside gene matches: 3. This CDR3 has 16 amino acids. Per the germline V gene, CDR1 is SGHRS and CDR2 is YFSETQ. The complete variable domain, with remaining parts taken from reference TRBV5-1 and TRBJ2-7, reads KAGVTQTPRYLIKTRGQQVTLSCSPISGHRSVSWYQQTPGQGLQFLFEYFSETQRNKGNFPGRFSGRQFSNSRSEMNVSTLELGDSALYLCASSLVSSGGSYEQYFGPGTRLTVT.

This clone was observed a single time. The V gene is TRBV12-5, the J gene TRBJ2-1; 7 bases are a match to TRBD2. The CDR3 contains 13 residues. V lost 5 bases, J lost 6 bases, and 4 bases stayed unmatched. Germline V lookup: CDR1 LGHNT, CDR2 FRNRAP. Here the CDR3 DNA reads TGTGCTAGTGGTCCCGCGGGGGTCAATGAGCAGTTCTTC. The encoded protein is CASGPAGVNEQFF.

The chain is built from TRBV7-2 and TRBJ2-5, with TRBD1 matching 7 bases. This CDR3 contains 15 residues. The germline V gene encodes CDR1 SGHTA and CDR2 FQGNSA. After removal of 7 bases from V and 5 bases from J, the junction contained 13 bases not matched to a gene. The CDR3 region is CASNRIGQAGETQYF. The CDR3, as DNA: TGTGCCAGCAACCGGATAGGACAGGCTGGGGAGACCCAGTACTTC.

Concerning this clone: Since a much larger clone is just one base distant, this may be a read error. V and J are TRBV5-4 and TRBJ1-5, with 9 bases fitting TRBD1. Germline CDR1 SGHNT, CDR2 YYREEE (reference sequence). V was clipped by 0 bases and J by 2 bases; unmatched bases: 0. The CDR3 loop spans 15 amino acids. Here the CDR3 reads CASSLGTGGNQPQHF. As DNA, the CDR3 is TGTGCCAGCAGCTTGGGGACAGGGGGCAATCAGCCCCAGCATTTT.

V gene TRBV5-1 combines with J gene TRBJ1-1; the D gene is possibly TRBD1 (6 bases). The length of the CDR3 is 14 residues. Deletions cut 2 bases from V and 3 bases from J, with 11 bases between. Germline CDR1 SGHRS, CDR2 YFSETQ. The CDR3 sequence is CASSFGTLYTEAFF. The DNA of the CDR3 is TGCGCCAGCAGCTTCGGGACATTGTACACTGAAGCTTTCTTT.

The chain joins TRBV7-2 to TRBJ2-7; D gene unclear. CDR1 and CDR2 from the germline V gene are SGHTA and FQGNSA. The V and J ends lost 1 base and 2 bases respectively, with 6 bases between them. The CDR3 extends over 13 amino acids. Here the CDR3 DNA reads TGTGCCAGCAGCTTAGATCGTACCTACGAGCAGTACTTC. Translating it yields CASSLDRTYEQYF.

The chain carries TRBV29-1 and TRBJ1-2, with D maybe TRBD1 (5 bases). Germline CDR1 is SQVTM and CDR2 is ANQGSEA. CDR3 length equals 14 residues. V was clipped by 3 bases and J by 4 bases, with 15 bases between them. CDR3 DNA: TGCAGCGTTGACGGACAAGACAGCTTCTATGGCTACACCTTC. Its translation: CSVDGQDSFYGYTF.